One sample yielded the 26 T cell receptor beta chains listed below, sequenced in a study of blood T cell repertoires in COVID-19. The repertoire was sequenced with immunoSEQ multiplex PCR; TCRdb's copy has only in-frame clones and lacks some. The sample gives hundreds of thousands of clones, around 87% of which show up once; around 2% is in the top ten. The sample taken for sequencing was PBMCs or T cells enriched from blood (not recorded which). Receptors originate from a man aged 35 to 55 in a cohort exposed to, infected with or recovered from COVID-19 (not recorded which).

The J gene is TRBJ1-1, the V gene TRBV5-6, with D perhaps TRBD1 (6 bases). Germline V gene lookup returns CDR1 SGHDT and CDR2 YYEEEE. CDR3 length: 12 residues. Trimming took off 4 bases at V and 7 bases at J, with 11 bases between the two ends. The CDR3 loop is CASSGQPGEAFF. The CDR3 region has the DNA TGTGCCAGCAGCGGACAGCCGGGTGAAGCTTTCTTT.

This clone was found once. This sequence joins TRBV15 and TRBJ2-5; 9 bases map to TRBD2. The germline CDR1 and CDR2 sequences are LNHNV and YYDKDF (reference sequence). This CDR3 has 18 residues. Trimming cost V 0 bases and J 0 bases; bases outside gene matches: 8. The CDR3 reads CATSRDLSSGMNQETQYF. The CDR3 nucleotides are TGTGCCACCAGCAGAGATCTGTCTAGCGGGATGAACCAAGAGACCCAGTACTTC. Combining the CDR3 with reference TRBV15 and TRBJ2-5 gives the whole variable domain DAMVIQNPRYQVTQFGKPVTLSCSQTLNHNVMYWYQQKSSQAPKLLFHYYDKDFNNEADTPDNFQSRRPNTSFCFLDIRSPGLGDTAMYLCATSRDLSSGMNQETQYFGPGTRLLVL.

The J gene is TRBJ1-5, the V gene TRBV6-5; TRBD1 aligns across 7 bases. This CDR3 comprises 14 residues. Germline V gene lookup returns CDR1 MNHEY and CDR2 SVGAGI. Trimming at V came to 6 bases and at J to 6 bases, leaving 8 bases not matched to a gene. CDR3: CASSPTGVGQPQHF. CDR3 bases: TGTGCCAGCAGCCCAACAGGGGTAGGTCAGCCCCAGCATTTT.

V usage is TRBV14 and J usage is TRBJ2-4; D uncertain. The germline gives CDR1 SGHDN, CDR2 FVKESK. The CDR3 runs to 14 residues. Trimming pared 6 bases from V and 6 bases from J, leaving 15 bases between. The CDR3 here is CASSSAVSSNIQYF. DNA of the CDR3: TGTGCCAGCAGTTCCGCGGTATCCTCAAACATTCAGTACTTC. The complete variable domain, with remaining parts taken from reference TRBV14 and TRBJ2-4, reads EAGVTQFPSHSVIEKGQTVTLRCDPISGHDNLYWYRRVMGKEIKFLLHFVKESKQDESGMPNNRFLAERTGGTYSTLKVQPAELEDSGVYFCASSSAVSSNIQYFGAGTRLSVL.

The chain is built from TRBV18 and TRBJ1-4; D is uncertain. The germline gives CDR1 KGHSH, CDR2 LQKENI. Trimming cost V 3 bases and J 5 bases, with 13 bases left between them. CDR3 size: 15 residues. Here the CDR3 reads CASSPPGPGNEKLFF. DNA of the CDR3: TGTGCCAGCTCACCCCCGGGTCCGGGGAATGAAAAACTGTTTTTT.

The chain's CDR3 is CASSPQGPALRGNTIYF. CDR3 DNA sequence: TGTGCCAGCTCACCTCAGGGGCCCGCTCTTCGTGGAAACACCATATATTTT. The chain employs TRBV18 and TRBJ1-3; TRBD1 might be the D (6 bases). Per germline, CDR1 KGHSH and CDR2 LQKENI. There are 17 residues in the CDR3. Trimming removed 3 bases from V and 3 bases from J, with 18 bases in between. Filled out from reference TRBV18 and TRBJ1-3, the complete variable domain reads NAGVMQNPRHLVRRRGQEARLRCSPMKGHSHVYWYRQLPEEGLKFMVYLQKENIIDESGMPKERFSAEFPKEGPSILRIQQVVRGDSAAYFCASSPQGPALRGNTIYFGEGSWLTVV.

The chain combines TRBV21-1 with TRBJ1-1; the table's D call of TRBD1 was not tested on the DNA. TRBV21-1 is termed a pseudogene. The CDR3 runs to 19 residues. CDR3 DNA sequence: TGTGCCAGCAGCAAAGGAGGGTCGGGACAGGTTGTATTAAACACTGAAGCTTTCTTT. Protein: CASSKGGSGQVVLNTEAFF.

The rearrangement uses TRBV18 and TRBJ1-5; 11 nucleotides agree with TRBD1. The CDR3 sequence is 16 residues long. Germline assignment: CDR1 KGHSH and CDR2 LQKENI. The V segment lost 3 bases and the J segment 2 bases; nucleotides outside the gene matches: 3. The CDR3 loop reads CASSPGQGVGNQPQHF. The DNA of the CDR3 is TGTGCCAGCTCACCGGGACAGGGGGTCGGCAATCAGCCCCAGCATTTT.

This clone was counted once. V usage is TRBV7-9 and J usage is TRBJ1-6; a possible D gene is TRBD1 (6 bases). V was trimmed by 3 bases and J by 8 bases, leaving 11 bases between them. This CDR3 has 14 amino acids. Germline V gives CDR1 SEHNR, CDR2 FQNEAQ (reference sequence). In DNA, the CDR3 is TGTGCCAGCAGCTTCTGGACAGAACATTCACCCCTCCACTTT. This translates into CASSFWTEHSPLHF.

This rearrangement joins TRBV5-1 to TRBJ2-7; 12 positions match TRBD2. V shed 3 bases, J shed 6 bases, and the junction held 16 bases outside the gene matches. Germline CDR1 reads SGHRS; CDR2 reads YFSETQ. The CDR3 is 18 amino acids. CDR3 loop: CASSSTGTSGLQPGEQYF. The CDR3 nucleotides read TGCGCCAGCAGCTCCACCGGGACTAGCGGGCTTCAGCCGGGCGAGCAGTACTTC.

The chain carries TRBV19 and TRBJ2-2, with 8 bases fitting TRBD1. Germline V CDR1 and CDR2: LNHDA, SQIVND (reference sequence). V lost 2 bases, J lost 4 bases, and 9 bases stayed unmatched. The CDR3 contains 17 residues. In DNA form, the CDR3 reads TGTGCCAGTAGTATATCTCCGGGACAGGTTCCCACCGGGGAGCTGTTTTTT. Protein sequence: CASSISPGQVPTGELFF.

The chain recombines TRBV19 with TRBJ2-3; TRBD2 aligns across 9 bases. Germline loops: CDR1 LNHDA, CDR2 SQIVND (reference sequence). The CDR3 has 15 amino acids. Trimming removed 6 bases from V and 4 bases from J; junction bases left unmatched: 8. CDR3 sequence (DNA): TGTGCCAGTAGGGAAGTAGCGGGAGTTCCAGATACGCAGTATTTT. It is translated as CASREVAGVPDTQYF.

In nucleotides, the CDR3 is TGTGCCAGCAGCTTAGGGCATGAAGGGGGCCGACGGAATGAGCAGTTCTTC. As protein: CASSLGHEGGRRNEQFF. The J gene is TRBJ2-1, the V gene TRBV7-2; the match to TRBD1 covers 7 bases. V shed 1 base and J 7 bases; nucleotides not matched to a gene: 13. Germline CDR1 is SGHTA and CDR2 is FQGNSA. This CDR3 comprises 17 residues.

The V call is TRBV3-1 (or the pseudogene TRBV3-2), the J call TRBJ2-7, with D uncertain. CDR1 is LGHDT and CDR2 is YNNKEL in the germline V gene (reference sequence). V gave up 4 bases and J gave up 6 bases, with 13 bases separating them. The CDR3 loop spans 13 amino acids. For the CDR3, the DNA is TGTGCCAGCAGCCCAGACCAAATCGGCGAGCAGTACTTC. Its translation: CASSPDQIGEQYF.

The chain's CDR3 is CASSGQGGNQPQHF. The CDR3 nucleotides read TGTGCCAGCTCGGGACAGGGTGGCAATCAGCCCCAGCATTTT. This chain links TRBV18 with TRBJ1-5; TRBD1 aligns across 9 bases. Germline V gene data show CDR1 as KGHSH and CDR2 as LQKENI. There are 14 residues in the CDR3. V shed 6 bases, J shed 2 bases, and the junction held 2 bases outside the gene matches.

The CDR3, as DNA: TGCGCCAGCAGCCAGAGTCTAGCGGGAGGCGCAGATACGCAGTATTTT. Its translation is CASSQSLAGGADTQYF. J is TRBJ2-3 and V is TRBV4-1, with 11 bases identical to TRBD2. The CDR3 consists of 16 residues. Germline CDR1 reads MGHRA; CDR2 reads YSYEKL. With 3 bases clipped from V and 4 bases from J, the junction kept 6 bases outside the gene matches.

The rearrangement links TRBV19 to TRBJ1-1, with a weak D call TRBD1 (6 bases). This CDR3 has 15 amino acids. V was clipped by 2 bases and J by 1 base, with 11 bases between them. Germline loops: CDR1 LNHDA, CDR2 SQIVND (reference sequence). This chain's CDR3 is CASSILGRGNTEAFF. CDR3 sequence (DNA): TGTGCCAGTAGTATACTAGGCAGGGGGAACACTGAAGCTTTCTTT.

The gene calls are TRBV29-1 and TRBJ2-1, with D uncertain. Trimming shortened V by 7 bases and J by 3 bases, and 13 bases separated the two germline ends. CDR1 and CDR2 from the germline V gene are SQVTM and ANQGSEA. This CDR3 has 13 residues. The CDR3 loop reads CSARDELYNEQFF. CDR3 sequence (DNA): TGCAGCGCCCGAGATGAGCTCTACAATGAGCAGTTCTTC.

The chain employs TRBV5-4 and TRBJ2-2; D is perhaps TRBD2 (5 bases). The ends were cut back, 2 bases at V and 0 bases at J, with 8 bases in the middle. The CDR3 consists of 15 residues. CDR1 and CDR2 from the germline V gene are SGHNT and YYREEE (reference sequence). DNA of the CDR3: TGTGCCAGCAGCTTCGAGGGAACGAACACCGGGGAGCTGTTTTTT. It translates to CASSFEGTNTGELFF.

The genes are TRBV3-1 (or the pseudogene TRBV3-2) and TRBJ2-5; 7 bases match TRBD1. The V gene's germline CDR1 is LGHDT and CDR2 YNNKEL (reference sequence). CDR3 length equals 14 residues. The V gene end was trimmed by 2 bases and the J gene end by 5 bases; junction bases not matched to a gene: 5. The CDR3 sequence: CASSQWTGGETQYF. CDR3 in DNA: TGTGCCAGCAGCCAATGGACAGGAGGCGAGACCCAGTACTTC.

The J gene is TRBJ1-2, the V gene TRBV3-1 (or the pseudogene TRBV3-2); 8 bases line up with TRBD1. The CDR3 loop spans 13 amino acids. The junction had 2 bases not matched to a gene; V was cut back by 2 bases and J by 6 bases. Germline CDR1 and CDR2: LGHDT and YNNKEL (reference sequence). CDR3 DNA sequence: TGTGCCAGCAGCCAACGGACAGGGAATGGCTACACCTTC. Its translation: CASSQRTGNGYTF.

The CDR3 coding sequence is TGTGCCAGCAGCCAAGCCTTCTCCTCGCGGGAGTCAGATACGCAGTATTTT. Amino acids: CASSQAFSSRESDTQYF. The chain combines TRBV14 with TRBJ2-3, with 7 bases aligning to TRBD2. V trimming: 1 base; J trimming: 4 bases; junction bases outside the gene matches: 11. This CDR3 has 17 residues. Germline loops: CDR1 SGHDN, CDR2 FVKESK.

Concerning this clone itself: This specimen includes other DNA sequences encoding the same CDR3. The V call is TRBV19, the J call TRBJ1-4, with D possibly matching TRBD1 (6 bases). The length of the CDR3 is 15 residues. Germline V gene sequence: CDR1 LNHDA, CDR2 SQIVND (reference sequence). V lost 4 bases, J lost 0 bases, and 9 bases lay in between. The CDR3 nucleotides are TGTGCCAGTAGTACGGACAGAGCAACTAATGAAAAACTGTTTTTT. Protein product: CASSTDRATNEKLFF.

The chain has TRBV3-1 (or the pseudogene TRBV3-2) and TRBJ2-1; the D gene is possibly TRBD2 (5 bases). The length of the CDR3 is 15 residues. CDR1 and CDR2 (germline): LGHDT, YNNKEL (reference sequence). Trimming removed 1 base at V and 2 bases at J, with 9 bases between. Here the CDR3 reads CASSQASGTYNEQFF. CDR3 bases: TGTGCCAGCAGCCAAGCCAGCGGTACCTACAATGAGCAGTTCTTC.

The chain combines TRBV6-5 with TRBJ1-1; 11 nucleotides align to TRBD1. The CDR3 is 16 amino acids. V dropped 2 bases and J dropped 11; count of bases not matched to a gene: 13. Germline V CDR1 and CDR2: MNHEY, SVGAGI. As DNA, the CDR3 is TGTGCCAGCAGTTACGAGGGACAGGGGGACCGAATAAGGGCTTTCTTT. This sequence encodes CASSYEGQGDRIRAFF.

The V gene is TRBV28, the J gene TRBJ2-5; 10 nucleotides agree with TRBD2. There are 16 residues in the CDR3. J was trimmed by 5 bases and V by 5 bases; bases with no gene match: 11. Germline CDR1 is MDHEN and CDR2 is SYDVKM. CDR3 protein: CASSASGTSVYETQYF. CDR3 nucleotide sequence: TGTGCCAGCAGTGCTTCCGGGACTAGCGTTTATGAGACCCAGTACTTC.